Listed below are T cell receptor beta chains from one sample, sequenced in a study of blood T cell repertoires in COVID-19. Only in-frame clones appear in the TCRdb table, and some are missing; sequencing was by immunoSEQ multiplex PCR. The data hold approximately 88,000 clones, with about nine tenths observed a single time. Material for sequencing was peripheral blood. Source of these receptors: a woman aged 45-59 years in a cohort sampled during active COVID-19. CDR3s include the opening cysteine and the closing phenylalanine or tryptophan. Fields, in order: D gene, J gene, clone size, V gene, CDR3 DNA, CDR3 protein. A D gene is named only where the DNA matches it firmly. Not every row has a clone size; where given, it reads once, few, many or a size class.

d_gene: TRBD1
j_gene: TRBJ1-3
abundance: NA
v_gene: TRBV5-1
CDR3nt: TGCGCCAGCAGCGAAACCACAGGGGGCTCTGGAAACACCATATATTTT
CDR3aa: CASSETTGGSGNTIYF

d_gene: NA
j_gene: TRBJ1-1
abundance: NA
v_gene: TRBV2
CDR3nt: TGTGCCAGCAGTGGGGCCATGAAGAGTAGAACCCCGCTCCCCTTT
CDR3aa: CASSGAMKSRTPLPF

d_gene: TRBD1
j_gene: TRBJ1-2
abundance: NA
v_gene: TRBV5-1
CDR3nt: TGCGCCAGCAGCTTGGTGGACAGGGGAGATGGCTACACCTTC
CDR3aa: CASSLVDRGDGYTF

d_gene: TRBD1
j_gene: TRBJ2-7
abundance: NA
v_gene: TRBV7-2
CDR3nt: TGTGCCAGCAGCACCCCGACCACGAGACAGGGGAGGACCTACGAGCAGTACTTC
CDR3aa: CASSTPTTRQGRTYEQYF

d_gene: NA
j_gene: TRBJ1-4
abundance: NA
v_gene: TRBV30
CDR3nt: TGTGCCTGGAGTGTGGGAAGGGGGGAAAAACTGTTTTTT
CDR3aa: CAWSVGRGEKLFF

d_gene: NA
j_gene: TRBJ1-5
abundance: NA
v_gene: TRBV3-1/TRBV3-2
CDR3nt: TGTGCCAGCAGCCAAGGCGGGGTGATAAGCAATCAGCCCCAGCATTTT
CDR3aa: CASSQGGVISNQPQHF

d_gene: NA
j_gene: TRBJ1-5
abundance: NA
v_gene: TRBV11-2
CDR3nt: TGTGCCAGCAGCCTGTCAGGGGTTCAGCCCCAGCATTTT
CDR3aa: CASSLSGVQPQHF

d_gene: NA
j_gene: TRBJ2-1
abundance: NA
v_gene: TRBV5-3
CDR3nt: TGTGCCACCGTACCCCATGAGGAGTGCTCCTACAATGAGCAGTTCTTC
CDR3aa: CATVPHEECSYNEQFF

d_gene: TRBD2
j_gene: TRBJ2-3
abundance: once
v_gene: TRBV29-1
CDR3nt: TGCAGCGTTGAAGGCGGGACTAGCGGGCCCCCGGATACGCAGTATTTT
CDR3aa: CSVEGGTSGPPDTQYF

d_gene: TRBD1
j_gene: TRBJ2-1
abundance: NA
v_gene: TRBV24-1
CDR3nt: TGTGCCACCAGTGCTATGACAGGGGAAGGAAACAATGAGCAGTTCTTC
CDR3aa: CATSAMTGEGNNEQFF

d_gene: TRBD2
j_gene: TRBJ2-2
abundance: NA
v_gene: TRBV5-1
CDR3nt: TGCGCCAGCAGCCCCCGACTAGCGGGAGGGTCGGCCGGGGAGCTGTTTTTT
CDR3aa: CASSPRLAGGSAGELFF

d_gene: NA
j_gene: TRBJ2-3
abundance: NA
v_gene: TRBV24-1
CDR3nt: TGTGCCACCAGTGCCTTCTCTAGCACAGATACGCAGTATTTT
CDR3aa: CATSAFSSTDTQYF

d_gene: NA
j_gene: TRBJ1-1
abundance: NA
v_gene: TRBV9
CDR3nt: TGTGCCAGCAGCCGCTTGCCTCAGGACACTGAAGCTTTCTTT
CDR3aa: CASSRLPQDTEAFF

d_gene: TRBD1
j_gene: TRBJ2-2
abundance: NA
v_gene: TRBV5-1
CDR3nt: TGCGCCAGCAGTTCGAAACCGGGACAGGCGAATTCCGGGGAGCTGTTTTTT
CDR3aa: CASSSKPGQANSGELFF

d_gene: NA
j_gene: TRBJ2-7
abundance: NA
v_gene: TRBV7-2
CDR3nt: TGTGCCAGCAGCCACTCCTACGAGCAGTACTTC
CDR3aa: CASSHSYEQYF

d_gene: TRBD1
j_gene: TRBJ1-1
abundance: NA
v_gene: TRBV6-5
CDR3nt: TGTGCCAGCAGGGACTGGGACAGAAGAGCTTTCTTT
CDR3aa: CASRDWDRRAFF

d_gene: TRBD2
j_gene: TRBJ2-7
abundance: NA
v_gene: TRBV20-1
CDR3nt: TGCAGTGCTAGTCGCGGCCCTAGCGGGAATTACGAGCAGTACTTC
CDR3aa: CSASRGPSGNYEQYF

d_gene: NA
j_gene: TRBJ2-1
abundance: NA
v_gene: TRBV7-6
CDR3nt: TGTGCCAGCAGCTTAGTAGGGGCCTCCTACAATGAGCAGTTCTTC
CDR3aa: CASSLVGASYNEQFF

d_gene: TRBD1
j_gene: TRBJ1-1
abundance: NA
v_gene: TRBV6-1
CDR3nt: TGTGCCAGCAGTGTGGGGACAGGGGCCATGAACACTGAAGCTTTCTTT
CDR3aa: CASSVGTGAMNTEAFF

d_gene: TRBD1
j_gene: TRBJ1-2
abundance: NA
v_gene: TRBV5-1
CDR3nt: TGCGCCAGCAGCTTGGCAGCCTCCGGGACAGCTAACTATGGCTACACCTTC
CDR3aa: CASSLAASGTANYGYTF

d_gene: NA
j_gene: TRBJ1-1
abundance: NA
v_gene: TRBV6-6
CDR3nt: TGTGCCAGCAGCGAGGCCCGGGGCAGGGGGAACACTGAAGCTTTCTTT
CDR3aa: CASSEARGRGNTEAFF

d_gene: NA
j_gene: TRBJ1-5
abundance: NA
v_gene: TRBV28
CDR3nt: TGTGCCAGCATTGAAAGAGACGGAGCCAATCAGCCCCAGCATTTT
CDR3aa: CASIERDGANQPQHF

d_gene: TRBD1
j_gene: TRBJ1-2
abundance: NA
v_gene: TRBV14
CDR3nt: TGTGCCAGCAGCCAAGGTCTAGGGACAGCCTATGGCTACACCTTC
CDR3aa: CASSQGLGTAYGYTF

d_gene: TRBD1
j_gene: TRBJ1-5
abundance: NA
v_gene: TRBV6-5
CDR3nt: TGTGCCAGCAGGACAGGGGCCGGTCAGCCCCAGCATTTT
CDR3aa: CASRTGAGQPQHF

d_gene: NA
j_gene: TRBJ2-7
abundance: NA
v_gene: TRBV19
CDR3nt: TGTGCCAGTAGTATATACAGCCATACGGAGCAGTACTTC
CDR3aa: CASSIYSHTEQYF

d_gene: NA
j_gene: TRBJ2-2
abundance: NA
v_gene: TRBV9
CDR3nt: TGTGCCAGCAGCGTCACTAGCTTAGGGGCCGGGGAGCTGTTTTTT
CDR3aa: CASSVTSLGAGELFF

d_gene: NA
j_gene: TRBJ2-2
abundance: NA
v_gene: TRBV3-1/TRBV3-2
CDR3nt: TGTGCCAGCAGAAAAACAGGGAACACCGGGGAGCTGTTTTTT
CDR3aa: CASRKTGNTGELFF

d_gene: NA
j_gene: TRBJ1-2
abundance: NA
v_gene: TRBV7-9
CDR3nt: TGTGCCAGCAGCGTAGGAGGCGACCGTCGGTATGGCTACACCTTC
CDR3aa: CASSVGGDRRYGYTF

d_gene: TRBD2
j_gene: TRBJ2-7
abundance: NA
v_gene: TRBV3-1/TRBV3-2
CDR3nt: TGTGCCAGCAGTGGCGCCGGGACTAGCGGGCCCTACGAGCAGTACTTC
CDR3aa: CASSGAGTSGPYEQYF

d_gene: NA
j_gene: TRBJ2-1
abundance: NA
v_gene: TRBV5-1
CDR3nt: TGCGCCAGCAGCCCGGAGGGCTCCTACAATGAGCAGTTCTTC
CDR3aa: CASSPEGSYNEQFF

d_gene: TRBD2
j_gene: TRBJ2-1
abundance: NA
v_gene: TRBV7-2
CDR3nt: TGTGCCAGCAGCTCCATCGGACTAGATATGAATGAGCAGTTCTTC
CDR3aa: CASSSIGLDMNEQFF

d_gene: TRBD2
j_gene: TRBJ2-7
abundance: NA
v_gene: TRBV6-6
CDR3nt: TGTGCCAGCAGGCATAGCGGGGGACCGATCTACGAGCAGTACTTC
CDR3aa: CASRHSGGPIYEQYF

d_gene: NA
j_gene: TRBJ1-5
abundance: NA
v_gene: TRBV20-1
CDR3nt: TGCAGTGCTAGTCTTGGCCTCGGGAATCAGCCCCAGCATTTT
CDR3aa: CSASLGLGNQPQHF

d_gene: NA
j_gene: TRBJ2-2
abundance: NA
v_gene: TRBV25-1
CDR3nt: TGTGCCAGCAGTCCCGGCCAGGGGTACACCGGGGAGCTGTTTTTT
CDR3aa: CASSPGQGYTGELFF

d_gene: NA
j_gene: TRBJ1-3
abundance: few
v_gene: TRBV2
CDR3nt: TGTGCCAGCAGTGTGGGGGCCATCTCTGGAAACACCATATATTTT
CDR3aa: CASSVGAISGNTIYF

d_gene: TRBD1
j_gene: TRBJ1-2
abundance: NA
v_gene: TRBV7-8
CDR3nt: TGTGCCAGCAGCAGGGGACAGGAAGGATATGGCTACACCTTC
CDR3aa: CASSRGQEGYGYTF

d_gene: NA
j_gene: TRBJ2-5
abundance: NA
v_gene: TRBV5-8
CDR3nt: TGTGCCAGCAGCCCCGGGATAGCGGAGACCCAGTACTTC
CDR3aa: CASSPGIAETQYF

d_gene: NA
j_gene: TRBJ2-2
abundance: NA
v_gene: TRBV7-3
CDR3nt: TGTGCCAGCAGCGGTAGCCCCCCGGGGACCGGGGAGCTGTTTTTT
CDR3aa: CASSGSPPGTGELFF

d_gene: NA
j_gene: TRBJ2-3
abundance: once
v_gene: TRBV6-5
CDR3nt: TGTGCCAGCAGTTACTCGAGTACTAGCACAGATACGCAGTATTTT
CDR3aa: CASSYSSTSTDTQYF

d_gene: TRBD2
j_gene: TRBJ2-7
abundance: NA
v_gene: TRBV5-1
CDR3nt: TGCGCCAGCAGCCCAAGACTAGCGGGAGTACATGCCGAGCAGTACTTC
CDR3aa: CASSPRLAGVHAEQYF

d_gene: NA
j_gene: TRBJ2-1
abundance: once
v_gene: TRBV9
CDR3nt: TGTGCCAGCAGCGTAGCTAGTAAGTCCTACAATGAGCAGTTCTTC
CDR3aa: CASSVASKSYNEQFF

d_gene: TRBD1
j_gene: TRBJ2-2
abundance: few
v_gene: TRBV6-1
CDR3nt: TGTGCCAGCAGTGAAGCAGGGACAGTCTTTACCGGGGAGCTGTTTTTT
CDR3aa: CASSEAGTVFTGELFF